This T cell receptor beta chain was retrieved from a study of response to subunit inactivated influenza vaccine. Study observations and caveats: It was the authors' suggestion that each seasonal influenza vaccination recruits few new T cells.

Worth noting for this clonotype: What it binds is not known.

CDR1 is MGHRA, CDR2 YSYEKL, per germline. This CDR3 has 16 residues. The V segment lost 3 bases and the J segment 4 bases; nucleotides outside the gene matches: 7. TCRdb called the RT-PCR reads again in MiXCR, with one record for every CDR3 protein. The sample shows about 540,000 distinct CDR3 sequences, 13% to 15% of them seen only once. Sequenced here: PBMCs from blood, sampled 11 to 12 days after vaccination. The J gene is TRBJ2-3, the V gene TRBV4-1; 10 positions agree with TRBD2. The TCR sequence derives from a man between 45 and 60 years old who received an inactivated influenza vaccine. CDR3 DNA sequence: TGCGCCAGCAGCCATATACTAGCGGGGTTCGCAGATACGCAGTATTTT. This translates into CASSHILAGFADTQYF.